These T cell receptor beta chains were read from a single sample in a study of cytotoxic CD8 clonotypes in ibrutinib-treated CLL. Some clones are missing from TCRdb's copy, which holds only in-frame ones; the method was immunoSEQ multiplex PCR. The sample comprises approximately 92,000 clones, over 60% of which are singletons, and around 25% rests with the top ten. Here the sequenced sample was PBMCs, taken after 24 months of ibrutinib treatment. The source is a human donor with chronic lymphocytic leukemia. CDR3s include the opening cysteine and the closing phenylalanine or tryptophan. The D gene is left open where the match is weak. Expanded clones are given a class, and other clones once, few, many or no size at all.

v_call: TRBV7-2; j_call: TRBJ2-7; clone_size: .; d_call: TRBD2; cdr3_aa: CASSKTSHEQYF; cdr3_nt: TGTGCCAGCAGCAAGACTAGCCACGAGCAGTACTTC
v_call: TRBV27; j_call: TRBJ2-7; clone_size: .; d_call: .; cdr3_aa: CASSSLYEQYF; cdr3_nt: TGTGCCAGCAGTAGCCTCTACGAGCAGTACTTC
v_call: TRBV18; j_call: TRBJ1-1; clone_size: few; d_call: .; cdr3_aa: CASSPGRTEAFF; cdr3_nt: TGTGCCAGCTCACCCGGACGGACTGAAGCTTTCTTT
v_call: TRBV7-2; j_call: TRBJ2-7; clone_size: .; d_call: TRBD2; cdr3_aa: CASSLAIASGPYEQYF; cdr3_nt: TGTGCCAGCAGCTTAGCGATAGCTAGCGGCCCCTACGAGCAGTACTTC
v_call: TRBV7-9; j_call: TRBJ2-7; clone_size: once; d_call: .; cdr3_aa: CASSPPNRASDEQYF; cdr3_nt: TGTGCCAGCAGTCCCCCCAACAGGGCCTCGGACGAGCAGTACTTC
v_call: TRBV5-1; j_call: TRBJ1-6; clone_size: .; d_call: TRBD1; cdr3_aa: CASSPGTASYNSPLHF; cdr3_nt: TGCGCCAGCAGCCCGGGGACAGCCTCCTATAATTCACCCCTCCACTTT
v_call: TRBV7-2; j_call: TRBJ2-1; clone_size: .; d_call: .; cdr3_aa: CASSHRRGNEQFF; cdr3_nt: TGTGCCAGCAGCCATCGGAGGGGCAATGAGCAGTTCTTC
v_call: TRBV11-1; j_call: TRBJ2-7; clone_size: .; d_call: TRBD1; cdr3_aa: CASSSTGSYEQYF; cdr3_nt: TGTGCCAGCAGCTCGACAGGGTCCTACGAGCAGTACTTC
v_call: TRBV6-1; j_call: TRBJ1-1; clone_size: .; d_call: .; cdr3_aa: CASRTGGGRDEAFF; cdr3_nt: TGTGCCAGCAGGACCGGGGGAGGAAGGGATGAAGCTTTCTTT
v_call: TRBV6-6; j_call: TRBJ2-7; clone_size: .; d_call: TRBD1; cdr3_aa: CASRKTGDRGEQYF; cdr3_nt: TGTGCCAGCAGGAAGACAGGGGACAGGGGGGAGCAGTACTTC
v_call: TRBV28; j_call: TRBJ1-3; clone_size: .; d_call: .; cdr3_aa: CASSSTGTPSSGNTIYF; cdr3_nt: TGTGCCAGCAGTTCAACAGGGACCCCAAGCTCTGGAAACACCATATATTTT
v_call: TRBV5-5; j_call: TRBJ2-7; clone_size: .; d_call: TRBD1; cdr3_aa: CASSWRGQARNEQYF; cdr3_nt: TGTGCCAGCAGCTGGCGGGGACAGGCGAGGAACGAGCAGTACTTC
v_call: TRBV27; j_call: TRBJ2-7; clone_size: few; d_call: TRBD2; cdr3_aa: CASSLSPSGSEQYF; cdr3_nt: TGTGCCAGCAGTTTATCGCCTAGCGGGAGTGAGCAGTACTTC
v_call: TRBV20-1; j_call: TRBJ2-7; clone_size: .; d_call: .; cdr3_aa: CSAKAYYEQYF; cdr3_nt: TGCAGTGCCAAGGCGTACTACGAGCAGTACTTC
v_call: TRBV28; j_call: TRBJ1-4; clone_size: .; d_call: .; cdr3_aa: CASSLPGTGSEKLFF; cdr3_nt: TGTGCCAGCAGTTTACCCGGGACGGGGTCTGAAAAACTGTTTTTT
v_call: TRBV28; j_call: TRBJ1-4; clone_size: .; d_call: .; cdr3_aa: CASLKGGTNEKLFF; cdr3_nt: TGTGCCAGCCTTAAGGGGGGGACTAATGAAAAACTGTTTTTT
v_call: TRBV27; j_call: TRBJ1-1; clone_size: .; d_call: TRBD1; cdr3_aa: CASSPGTGGANTEAFF; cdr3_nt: TGTGCCAGCAGTCCAGGGACAGGGGGCGCGAACACTGAAGCTTTCTTT
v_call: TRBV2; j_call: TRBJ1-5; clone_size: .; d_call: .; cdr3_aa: CASSAGDGSNQPQHF; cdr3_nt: TGTGCCAGCAGTGCAGGGGACGGTAGCAATCAGCCCCAGCATTTT
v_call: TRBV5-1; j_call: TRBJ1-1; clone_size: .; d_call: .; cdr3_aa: CASRREQGNTEAFF; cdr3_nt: TGCGCCAGCAGGCGAGAACAGGGGAACACTGAAGCTTTCTTT
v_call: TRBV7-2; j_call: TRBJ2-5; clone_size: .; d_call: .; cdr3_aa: CASSFYYTSETQYF; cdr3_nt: TGTGCCAGCAGCTTCTACTATACGTCCGAGACCCAGTACTTC
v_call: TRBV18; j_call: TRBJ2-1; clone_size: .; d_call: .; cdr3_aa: CASSPPDGNYNEQFF; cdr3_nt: TGTGCCAGCTCACCACCGGACGGGAACTACAATGAGCAGTTCTTC
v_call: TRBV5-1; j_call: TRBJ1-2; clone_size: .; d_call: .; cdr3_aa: CASSLGMDRAYGYTF; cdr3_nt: TGCGCCAGCAGCTTGGGGATGGATAGGGCCTATGGCTACACCTTC
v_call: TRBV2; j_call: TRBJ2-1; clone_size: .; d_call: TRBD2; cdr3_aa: CASSDSGLASYNEQFF; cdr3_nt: TGTGCCAGCAGTGACTCGGGACTAGCCTCCTACAATGAGCAGTTCTTC
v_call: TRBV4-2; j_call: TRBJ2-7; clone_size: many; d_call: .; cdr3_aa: CASSQDRASRNEQYF; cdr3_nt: TGTGCCAGCAGCCAAGATAGAGCTAGTAGGAACGAGCAGTACTTC
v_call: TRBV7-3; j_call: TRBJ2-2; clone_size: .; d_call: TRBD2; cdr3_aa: CASRGEGNTGELFF; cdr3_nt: TGTGCCAGCCGAGGGGAGGGGAACACCGGGGAGCTGTTTTTT
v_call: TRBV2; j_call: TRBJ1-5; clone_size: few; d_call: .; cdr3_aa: CASSGRGSNQPQHF; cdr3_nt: TGTGCCAGCAGTGGCAGGGGAAGCAATCAGCCCCAGCATTTT
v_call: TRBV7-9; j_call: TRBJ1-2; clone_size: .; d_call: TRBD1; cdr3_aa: CASSLETGSHGYTF; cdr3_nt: TGTGCCAGCAGCTTAGAGACAGGGTCGCATGGCTACACCTTC
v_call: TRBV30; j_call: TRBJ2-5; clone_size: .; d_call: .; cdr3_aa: CAWSVAGRETQYF; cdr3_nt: TGTGCCTGGAGTGTGGCGGGCCGGGAGACCCAGTACTTC
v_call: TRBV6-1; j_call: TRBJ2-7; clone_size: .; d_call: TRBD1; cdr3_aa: CASLSPGQVSYEQYF; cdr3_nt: TGTGCCAGCCTCTCTCCAGGACAGGTATCCTACGAGCAGTACTTC